This TCR beta chain was sequenced during a study of shared clonotypes between healthy human individuals. The split of CD4+ cells yielded CD45RA+ naive and CD45RA-negative memory subsets. Broader study findings: It was observed that approximately 5% of naive CD4 clonotypes were shared across several donors.

V was clipped by 0 bases and J by 9 bases; unmatched bases: 9. The CDR3 length is 16 residues. CDR1 is SGHRS, CDR2 YFSETQ, per germline. Evenly divided among several immunoSEQ plates was the genomic DNA of each subset. This table comes from immunoSEQ multiplex PCR, and its TCRdb copy is limited to in-frame clones, with some not included. The sample shows roughly 2.5 million clones, around 90% of them seen only once. In the case of this clone: As yet, its antigen is unknown.

The clonotype originates from a man between 18 and 29 years old in good health. The chain links TRBV5-1 to TRBJ2-1; TRBD2 aligns across 10 bases. The sequenced sample was naive CD4+ T cells sorted from blood. Stated subset: CD45RA+ positively selected. CDR3 sequence reads: CASSLESSGRESEQFF. The CDR3, as DNA: TGCGCCAGCAGCTTGGAAAGCAGCGGGAGGGAGAGTGAGCAGTTCTTC.